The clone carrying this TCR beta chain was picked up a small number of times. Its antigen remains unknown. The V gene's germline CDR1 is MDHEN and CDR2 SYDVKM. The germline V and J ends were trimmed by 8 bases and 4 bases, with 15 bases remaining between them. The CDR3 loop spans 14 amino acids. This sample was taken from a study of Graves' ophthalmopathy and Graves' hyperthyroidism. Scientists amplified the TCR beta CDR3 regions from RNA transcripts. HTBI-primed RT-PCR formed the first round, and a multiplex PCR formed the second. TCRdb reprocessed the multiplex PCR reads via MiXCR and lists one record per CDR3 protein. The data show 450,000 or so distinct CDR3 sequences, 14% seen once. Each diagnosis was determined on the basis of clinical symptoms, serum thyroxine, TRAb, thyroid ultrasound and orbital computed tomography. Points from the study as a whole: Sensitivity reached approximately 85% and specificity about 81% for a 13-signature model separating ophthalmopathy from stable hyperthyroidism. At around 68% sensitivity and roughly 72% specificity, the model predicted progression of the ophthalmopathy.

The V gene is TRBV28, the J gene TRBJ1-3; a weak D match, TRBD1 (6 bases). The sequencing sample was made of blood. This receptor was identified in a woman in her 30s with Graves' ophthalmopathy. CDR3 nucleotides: TGTGCCAGCGCAACAGGGAACATCGGAAACACCATATATTTT. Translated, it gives CASATGNIGNTIYF.